This passage covers 20 T cell receptor beta chains from one sample sequenced in a study of radiotherapy plus CTLA-4 blockade in lung cancer. The protocol was immunoSEQ multiplex PCR, while the TCRdb copy is restricted to in-frame clones and leaves out a portion. The sample carries about 19,000 clones, around 86% recorded once. The sequencing used peripheral blood, collected from a patient treated with radiotherapy plus ipilimumab. The receptors derive from a human donor with non-small cell lung cancer whose response to radiotherapy plus ipilimumab could not be evaluated.

The chain combines TRBV29-1 with TRBJ2-5; tentatively, D is TRBD1 (5 bases). Germline CDR1 is SQVTM and CDR2 is ANQGSEA. V lost 5 bases to trimming and J lost 5 bases, with 9 bases between them. The CDR3 runs to 11 residues. CDR3 protein: CSVLGPETQYF. The CDR3 DNA reads as TGCAGCGTTTTGGGGCCGGAGACCCAGTACTTC.

Points on this clone: One end of the junction does not line up with germline, which may come from a read error. The chain recombines TRBV7-7 with TRBJ2-1; TRBD2 matches 11 bases. Germline CDR1 SSHAT, CDR2 FNYEAQ (reference sequence). The length of the CDR3 is 16 residues. The CDR3 DNA follows: TGTGCTAGCAGCTTAGATTTATCTAGCGGGAGGAATGAGCAGTTCTTC. This translates into CASSLDLSSGRNEQFF.

This chain joins TRBV6-5 and TRBJ2-2; 7 bases match TRBD1. V lost 5 bases and J lost 6; bases outside the gene matches: 6. The CDR3 covers 14 residues. Germline V gene lookup returns CDR1 MNHEY and CDR2 SVGAGI. CDR3 sequence (DNA): TGTGCCAGCAGTGACGAGGGGGCGTCCGGGGAGCTGTTTTTT. Amino acid sequence: CASSDEGASGELFF.

The CDR3 bases are TGTGCCAGCTCACCAGGGTTGGGCGGCGACTACGAGCAGTACTTC. Amino acids: CASSPGLGGDYEQYF. The rearrangement joins TRBV18 to TRBJ2-5; no firm D call. Gene TRBJ2-7 matches the end of the DNA better, so the J call may be wrong. The CDR3 sequence is 15 residues long. The germline V gene encodes CDR1 KGHSH and CDR2 LQKENI.

The chain recombines TRBV21-1 with TRBJ2-5; the table's TRBD1 call for D was not verified on the DNA. TRBV21-1 is designated a pseudogene. CDR3 length: 14 amino acids. DNA of the CDR3: TGTGCCAGCAGCAAAGCTCAGGGCCAAGAGACCCAGTACTTC. The encoded protein is CASSKAQGQETQYF.

The chain is built from TRBV6-5 and TRBJ2-7, with D possibly being TRBD1 (6 bases). V lost 6 bases and J lost 6, with 15 bases in between. The germline CDR1 and CDR2 sequences are MNHEY and SVGAGI. The CDR3 is made up of 13 amino acids. CDR3 residues: CASRPGAGVEQYF. In DNA, the CDR3 is TGTGCCAGCAGGCCCGGGGCAGGGGTCGAGCAGTACTTC.

V gene TRBV10-1 combines with J gene TRBJ2-7, with D tentatively TRBD1 (6 bases). Trimming removed 10 bases from V and 0 bases from J, with 13 bases in between. CDR3 size: 13 residues. Germline V gives CDR1 WNHNN, CDR2 SYGVQD (reference sequence). Here the CDR3 reads CATGTLNSYEQYF. DNA of the CDR3: TGCGCCACCGGGACATTAAACTCCTACGAGCAGTACTTC.

This clone was observed once. V usage is TRBV10-3 and J usage is TRBJ2-5, with D hard to call. The last part of the DNA fits TRBJ2-7 better; the J call may be wrong. CDR3 size: 13 residues. The germline CDR1 and CDR2 sequences are ENHRY and SYGVKD. The CDR3, as DNA: TGTGCCATCAGTGAGGGGCAGGACTACGAGCAGTACTTC. Its protein product is CAISEGQDYEQYF.

V is TRBV5-1 and J is TRBJ2-7; 10 nucleotides match TRBD1. CDR3 length: 16 amino acids. Germline V gene data show CDR1 as SGHRS and CDR2 as YFSETQ. Trimming removed 4 bases from V and 0 bases from J; junction bases left unmatched: 7. The CDR3: CASSLEGQGTSYEQYF. The CDR3 DNA reads TGCGCCAGCAGCCTCGAGGGACAGGGGACCTCCTACGAGCAGTACTTC.

The chain carries TRBV29-1 and TRBJ2-7, with TRBD1 identical over 7 bases. Germline-derived CDR1 and CDR2 are SQVTM and ANQGSEA. The CDR3 extends over 13 amino acids. CDR3 bases: TGCAGTGCCACAAAGGGGGCAACCTACGAGCAGTACTTC. It encodes CSATKGATYEQYF.

The rearrangement uses TRBV11-2 and TRBJ1-5, with D maybe TRBD1 (6 bases). This CDR3 has 13 amino acids. Trimming stripped 3 bases from V and 6 bases from J, with 9 bases between. Per germline, CDR1 SGHAT and CDR2 FQNNGV. The CDR3 is CASSLRGGQPQHF. The CDR3 DNA reads as TGTGCCAGCAGCTTGAGGGGGGGTCAGCCCCAGCATTTT. Full variable domain (remainder filled in from reference TRBV11-2 and TRBJ1-5): EAGVAQSPRYKIIEKRQSVAFWCNPISGHATLYWYQQILGQGPKLLIQFQNNGVVDDSQLPKDRFSAERLKGVDSTLKIQPAKLEDSAVYLCASSLRGGQPQHFGDGTRLSIL.

The chain recombines TRBV7-2 with TRBJ2-7; TRBD2 aligns across 9 bases. The germline gives CDR1 SGHTA, CDR2 FQGNSA. The CDR3 length is 15 residues. V lost 5 bases and J lost 0; bases outside the gene matches: 5. Here the CDR3 DNA reads TGTGCCAGCAGCATCGAGCGGGGGGCCTCCTACGAGCAGTACTTC. This codes for CASSIERGASYEQYF. Full variable domain (outside the CDR3, taken from reference TRBV7-2 and TRBJ2-7): GAGVSQSPSNKVTEKGKDVELRCDPISGHTALYWYRQSLGQGLEFLIYFQGNSAPDKSGLPSDRFSAERTGGSVSTLTIQRTQQEDSAVYLCASSIERGASYEQYFGPGTRLTVT.

This chain joins TRBV6-5 and TRBJ1-1, with D perhaps matching TRBD1 (6 bases). Trimming left V 0 bases short and J 3 bases short, with 14 bases between. CDR1 and CDR2 from the germline V gene are MNHEY and SVGAGI. The CDR3 has 16 amino acids. CDR3 region: CASSYSRDTGHTEAFF. The CDR3 DNA follows: TGTGCCAGCAGTTACTCTCGGGACACCGGGCACACTGAAGCTTTCTTT.

In the case of this clone: Within the sample, other DNA sequences also encode this same CDR3. The chain links TRBV7-9 to TRBJ1-2; 8 bases map to TRBD1. J was trimmed by 1 base and V by 5 bases; bases with no gene match: 6. Germline lookup yields CDR1 SEHNR and CDR2 FQNEAQ (reference sequence). This CDR3 has 15 amino acids. CDR3 sequence reads: CASSIDRGRNYGYTF. For the CDR3, the DNA is TGTGCCAGCAGCATAGACAGGGGCCGTAACTATGGCTACACCTTC.

The chain has TRBV2 and TRBJ1-2, with D possibly matching TRBD1 (6 bases). This CDR3 contains 13 residues. The V end lost 8 bases, the J end lost 6 bases, and 16 bases lay between the germline ends. Germline CDR1 reads SNHLY; CDR2 reads FYNNEI. Here the CDR3 DNA reads TGTGCCAGCCTAGGGTTTACAGGGAATGGCTACACCTTC. Amino acid sequence: CASLGFTGNGYTF.

The gene calls are TRBV6-1 and TRBJ1-1; TRBD1 is a possible D gene (6 bases). Between the trimmed V and J ends, which lost 8 bases and 8 bases, there was a span of 15 bases. Per germline, CDR1 MNHNS and CDR2 SASEGT. There are 12 residues in the CDR3. The CDR3 sequence: CASGAGEWEAFF. The CDR3 DNA is TGTGCCAGCGGGGCAGGGGAATGGGAAGCTTTCTTT.

V is TRBV4-1 and J is TRBJ1-6; D uncertain. The germline gives CDR1 MGHRA, CDR2 YSYEKL. Deletions cut 7 bases from V and 3 bases from J, with 13 bases between. This CDR3 spans 15 amino acids. CDR3 amino acids: CASTPGMLYNSPLHF. The CDR3 region has the DNA TGCGCCAGCACTCCGGGGATGCTCTATAATTCACCCCTCCACTTT.

The genes are TRBV11-3 and TRBJ2-2, with 8 positions matching TRBD2. CDR3 length: 18 amino acids. Germline-derived CDR1 and CDR2 are SGHNT and YENEEA. Trimming took 1 base from V and 2 from J; bases not matched to a gene: 9. The chain's CDR3 is CASSLGGLVASNTGELFF. The DNA of the CDR3 is TGTGCCAGCAGCTTAGGGGGACTAGTAGCTTCCAACACCGGGGAGCTGTTTTTT.

The gene calls are TRBV5-6 and TRBJ1-3, with 7 bases matching TRBD1. The V segment lost 4 bases and the J segment 4 bases; nucleotides outside the gene matches: 11. The CDR3 is 16 amino acids. CDR1 is SGHDT and CDR2 is YYEEEE in the germline V gene. This CDR3 is CASSRRRGPEGNTIYF. CDR3 nucleotide sequence: TGTGCCAGCAGCCGTAGGAGGGGGCCGGAGGGAAACACCATATATTTT. Full variable domain (missing parts from reference TRBV5-6 and TRBJ1-3): DAGVTQSPTHLIKTRGQQVTLRCSPKSGHDTVSWYQQALGQGPQFIFQYYEEEERQRGNFPDRFSGHQFPNYSSELNVNALLLGDSALYLCASSRRRGPEGNTIYFGEGSWLTVV.

This chain connects TRBV2 to TRBJ2-1, with D hard to call. The CDR3 contains 12 residues. The V end lost 6 bases, the J end lost 2 bases, and 5 bases lay between the germline ends. CDR1 and CDR2 (germline): SNHLY, FYNNEI. CDR3 loop: CASRAAYNEQFF. CDR3 DNA sequence: TGTGCCAGCAGGGCGGCCTACAATGAGCAGTTCTTC. Full variable domain (remainder filled in from reference TRBV2 and TRBJ2-1): EPEVTQTPSHQVTQMGQEVILRCVPISNHLYFYWYRQILGQKVEFLVSFYNNEISEKSEIFDDQFSVERPDGSNFTLKIRSTKLEDSAMYFCASRAAYNEQFFGPGTRLTVL.